This is a list of T cell receptor beta chains from one sample in a study of shared clonotypes between healthy human individuals. Clones were read by immunoSEQ multiplex PCR, and TCRdb kept only the in-frame ones, dropping some. The data show some 300,000 clones, roughly 80% seen once. The sample consisted of memory CD4+ T cells sorted from blood. These receptors all come from a man aged 25 to 40 in good health. Both conserved end residues are part of each CDR3. The D gene is left open where the match is weak. The size field is filled for only some rows; it gives once, few, many or a size class.

J: TRBJ1-4; D: .; size: .; V: TRBV4-1; DNA: TGCGCCAGCAGCCAAGAATGGGCGCGTCCCCATGAAAAACTGTTTTTT; CDR3: CASSQEWARPHEKLFF
J: TRBJ2-7; D: .; size: .; V: TRBV19; DNA: TGTGCCAGTAGTATGAGATGGACCTACGAGCAGTACTTC; CDR3: CASSMRWTYEQYF
J: TRBJ1-1; D: .; size: .; V: TRBV7-9; DNA: TGTGCCAGCAGCCTCCGTGGGCAGCTTGAAGCTTTCTTT; CDR3: CASSLRGQLEAFF
J: TRBJ2-3; D: .; size: few; V: TRBV19; DNA: TGTGCCAGTAGTACGCGGAGTGGCACAGATACGCAGTATTTT; CDR3: CASSTRSGTDTQYF
J: TRBJ1-5; D: TRBD1; size: few; V: TRBV30; DNA: TGTGCCCAGGGGGGTAAGGATCAGCCCCAGCATTTT; CDR3: CAQGGKDQPQHF
J: TRBJ2-7; D: .; size: .; V: TRBV10-3; DNA: TGTGCCATCAAAGACGGGGGGCTCGAGCAGTACTTC; CDR3: CAIKDGGLEQYF
J: TRBJ1-5; D: .; size: .; V: TRBV5-6; DNA: TGTGCCAGCAGCCTAAGGACACCGGTTGATCAGCCCCAGCATTTT; CDR3: CASSLRTPVDQPQHF
J: TRBJ1-1; D: .; size: .; V: TRBV2; DNA: TGTGCCAGCAGTGAAAACTTCGGGAACACTGAAGCTTTCTTT; CDR3: CASSENFGNTEAFF
J: TRBJ1-2; D: TRBD1; size: .; V: TRBV5-4; DNA: TGTGCCAGCAGCCCTGCCTCTCGGAGCAGACAGGGCCGGAATGGCTACACCTTC; CDR3: CASSPASRSRQGRNGYTF
J: TRBJ1-1; D: .; size: .; V: TRBV6-1; DNA: TGTGCCAGCAGTGAATTGACAGATTGGGGCACTGAAGCTTTCTTT; CDR3: CASSELTDWGTEAFF
J: TRBJ1-5; D: .; size: .; V: TRBV19; DNA: TGTGCCACCGCCCGGGGGAGAGGCAATCAGCCCCAGCATTTT; CDR3: CATARGRGNQPQHF
J: TRBJ2-6; D: TRBD2; size: .; V: TRBV7-8; DNA: TGTGCCAGCACCTTACTCCCTAGCGGGAGACTCGTGAGCTCTGGGGCCAACGTCCTGACTTTC; CDR3: CASTLLPSGRLVSSGANVLTF
J: TRBJ2-2; D: .; size: .; V: TRBV18; DNA: TGTGCCAGCTCACGCGGGACTTGGGGAGGCACCGGGGAGCTGTTTTTT; CDR3: CASSRGTWGGTGELFF
J: TRBJ2-7; D: TRBD2; size: .; V: TRBV6-1; DNA: TGTGCCAGCAGACAGACTAGCGGGTTCCACGAGCAGTACTTC; CDR3: CASRQTSGFHEQYF
J: TRBJ1-5; D: TRBD1; size: .; V: TRBV7-9; DNA: TGTGCCAGCAGCTTAGTCGGGACAGACGGACAGCCCCAGCATTTT; CDR3: CASSLVGTDGQPQHF
J: TRBJ1-4; D: TRBD1; size: .; V: TRBV19; DNA: TGTGCCAGTCGGGACAGCCGGAATGAAAAACTGTTTTTT; CDR3: CASRDSRNEKLFF
J: TRBJ2-6; D: .; size: .; V: TRBV18; DNA: TGTGCCAGCTCACCAAGTATCTCTGGGGCCAACGTCCTGACTTTC; CDR3: CASSPSISGANVLTF
J: TRBJ2-7; D: TRBD2; size: once; V: TRBV5-4; DNA: TGTGCCAGCAGCTTTCTGCGGGAGTCAGTTTACGAGCAGTACTTC; CDR3: CASSFLRESVYEQYF
J: TRBJ2-2; D: TRBD1; size: .; V: TRBV15; DNA: TGTGCCACCAGCAACCGACAGGGGGCGGGCGGGGAGCTGTTTTTT; CDR3: CATSNRQGAGGELFF
J: TRBJ2-1; D: .; size: .; V: TRBV13; DNA: TGTGCCAGCAGCTTAGGGGGCTCCCGGTACAATGAGCAGTTCTTC; CDR3: CASSLGGSRYNEQFF
J: TRBJ2-2; D: TRBD2; size: .; V: TRBV7-3; DNA: TGTGCCAGCAGCCCCGCCGCGGGAGGTTGGACCGGGGAGCTGTTTTTT; CDR3: CASSPAAGGWTGELFF
J: TRBJ2-1; D: TRBD2; size: .; V: TRBV10-3; DNA: TGTGCCATCAGTGGCTCCACCCTAGCGGGAGGGAACAATGAGCAGTTCTTC; CDR3: CAISGSTLAGGNNEQFF
J: TRBJ2-1; D: .; size: .; V: TRBV19; DNA: TGTGCCAGTAGTATCCGGCCGGAAAAGCAGTTCTTC; CDR3: CASSIRPEKQFF
J: TRBJ1-3; D: .; size: .; V: TRBV10-1; DNA: TGCGCCAGCAGTGGGACAGCTGGAAACACCATATATTTT; CDR3: CASSGTAGNTIYF
J: TRBJ2-1; D: TRBD2; size: few; V: TRBV7-9; DNA: TGTGCCAGCAGCTCCCCCGGACTAGCGGCCACCGAGCAGTTCTTC; CDR3: CASSSPGLAATEQFF
J: TRBJ2-2; D: .; size: .; V: TRBV7-9; DNA: TGTGCCAGCAGCTTACAAGCAAACACCGGGGAGCTGTTTTTT; CDR3: CASSLQANTGELFF
J: TRBJ2-1; D: TRBD2; size: once; V: TRBV6-1; DNA: TGTGCCAGCATGAAACTAGCGGGAGTATCCAATGAGCAGTTCTTC; CDR3: CASMKLAGVSNEQFF
J: TRBJ1-5; D: .; size: .; V: TRBV30; DNA: TGTGCCTGGAGTTCTGGACCATATCAGCCCCAGCATTTT; CDR3: CAWSSGPYQPQHF
J: TRBJ2-1; D: TRBD1; size: .; V: TRBV6-6; DNA: TGTGCCAGCAGTCTGTGGACAGGGGTCGGCAATGAGCAGTTCTTC; CDR3: CASSLWTGVGNEQFF
J: TRBJ2-5; D: .; size: .; V: TRBV7-8; DNA: TGTGCCAGCAGCTCGCGGCGGGGACAAGAGACCCAGTACTTC; CDR3: CASSSRRGQETQYF
J: TRBJ1-5; D: .; size: few; V: TRBV10-3; DNA: TGTGCCATCAGTGGGGGTAGCAGCAATCAGCCCCAGCATTTT; CDR3: CAISGGSSNQPQHF
J: TRBJ1-1; D: TRBD1; size: many; V: TRBV28; DNA: TGTGCCAGCAGCCCGATAGGGACAGAGAACACTGAAGCTTTCTTT; CDR3: CASSPIGTENTEAFF
J: TRBJ1-2; D: .; size: .; V: TRBV7-3; DNA: TGTGCCAGCAGCTCCCGGGGTGGTGGAGATGGCTACACCTTC; CDR3: CASSSRGGGDGYTF
J: TRBJ2-1; D: .; size: few; V: TRBV7-9; DNA: TGTGCCAGCAGCCCATCCCGGGACCAAACCCCTTTCTACAATGAGCAGTTCTTC; CDR3: CASSPSRDQTPFYNEQFF
J: TRBJ2-7; D: .; size: .; V: TRBV7-8; DNA: TGTGCCAGCAGCCTGAACCTCTACGAGCAGTACTTC; CDR3: CASSLNLYEQYF
J: TRBJ2-1; D: .; size: .; V: TRBV10-1; DNA: TGCGCCAGCAGCCCCGTCCTAGGGTCCGAGCAGTTCTTC; CDR3: CASSPVLGSEQFF
J: TRBJ2-3; D: .; size: .; V: TRBV5-8; DNA: TGTGCCAGCAGCTTGGCCGGACAAAGCACAGATACGCAGTATTTT; CDR3: CASSLAGQSTDTQYF
J: TRBJ1-5; D: .; size: .; V: TRBV30; DNA: TGTGCCTGGACGAACGGGGTTCATCAGCCCCAGCATTTT; CDR3: CAWTNGVHQPQHF
J: TRBJ2-2; D: TRBD2; size: many; V: TRBV28; DNA: TGTGCCAGCCACAGACTGGGAGGGCCGGACACCGGGGAGCTGTTTTTT; CDR3: CASHRLGGPDTGELFF
J: TRBJ2-4; D: TRBD2; size: .; V: TRBV27; DNA: TGTGCCAGCAGTTCCTTCTGGGGGGGTTCAAACATTCAGTACTTC; CDR3: CASSSFWGGSNIQYF
J: TRBJ1-5; D: .; size: few; V: TRBV5-5; DNA: TGTGCCAGCAGCCCCATCGATAGCAATCAGCCCCAGCATTTT; CDR3: CASSPIDSNQPQHF
J: TRBJ1-3; D: .; size: .; V: TRBV7-2; DNA: TGTGCCAGCAGCATCCAACAGGGAACGAACACCATATATTTT; CDR3: CASSIQQGTNTIYF
J: TRBJ2-6; D: .; size: once; V: TRBV4-3; DNA: TGCGCCAGCAGCCAATCGGGGGCCTCTGGGGCCAACGTCCTGACTTTC; CDR3: CASSQSGASGANVLTF
J: TRBJ1-2; D: .; size: .; V: TRBV5-4; DNA: TGTGCCAGCAGCTTGGGGTCTGCGGGGCAGGGCCTGGGGAACACCTTC; CDR3: CASSLGSAGQGLGNTF
J: TRBJ2-7; D: .; size: .; V: TRBV5-6; DNA: TGTGCCAGCAGTTTTAGACACGGACAACCGCACTACGAGCAGTACTTC; CDR3: CASSFRHGQPHYEQYF
J: TRBJ1-1; D: TRBD1; size: .; V: TRBV11-2; DNA: TGTGCCAGCAGCTTTACGCCGGGACAGGGGAACACTGAAGCTTTCTTT; CDR3: CASSFTPGQGNTEAFF
J: TRBJ1-2; D: .; size: .; V: TRBV18; DNA: TGTGCCAGCTCAACGCGGGGAGACGGCTACACCTTC; CDR3: CASSTRGDGYTF
J: TRBJ2-2; D: TRBD1; size: .; V: TRBV4-1; DNA: TGCGCCAGCAGCCAAGAAGGTTGGGGACAGGGGGCCCTCACCGGGGAGCTGTTTTTT; CDR3: CASSQEGWGQGALTGELFF
J: TRBJ2-3; D: .; size: .; V: TRBV18; DNA: TGTGCCAGCTCACCACTAGAGAACACAGATACGCAGTATTTT; CDR3: CASSPLENTDTQYF
J: TRBJ1-4; D: .; size: .; V: TRBV29-1; DNA: TGCAGCGTTAGGGGCAGATTTAGCACTAATGAAAAACTGTTTTTT; CDR3: CSVRGRFSTNEKLFF
J: TRBJ2-5; D: TRBD2; size: .; V: TRBV19; DNA: TGTGCCAGTAAACTAGCGGGAGTGGAGACCCAGTACTTC; CDR3: CASKLAGVETQYF
J: TRBJ1-2; D: .; size: .; V: TRBV9; DNA: TGTGCCAGCAGCATTCTCGACAGTGGGAATGGCTACACCTTC; CDR3: CASSILDSGNGYTF
J: TRBJ2-7; D: TRBD1; size: many; V: TRBV27; DNA: TGTGCCCGCAGTCAGGGGGCCCCGGGGCCCTACGAGCAGTACTTC; CDR3: CARSQGAPGPYEQYF
J: TRBJ2-3; D: TRBD2; size: .; V: TRBV7-9; DNA: TGTGCCAGCAGCTCCGAAGCGGGAGGGCGCCGTGGAACAGATACGCAGTATTTT; CDR3: CASSSEAGGRRGTDTQYF
J: TRBJ2-3; D: .; size: .; V: TRBV27; DNA: TGTGCCAGCAGTTTAAGTGGGTCGAGCACAGATACGCAGTATTTT; CDR3: CASSLSGSSTDTQYF